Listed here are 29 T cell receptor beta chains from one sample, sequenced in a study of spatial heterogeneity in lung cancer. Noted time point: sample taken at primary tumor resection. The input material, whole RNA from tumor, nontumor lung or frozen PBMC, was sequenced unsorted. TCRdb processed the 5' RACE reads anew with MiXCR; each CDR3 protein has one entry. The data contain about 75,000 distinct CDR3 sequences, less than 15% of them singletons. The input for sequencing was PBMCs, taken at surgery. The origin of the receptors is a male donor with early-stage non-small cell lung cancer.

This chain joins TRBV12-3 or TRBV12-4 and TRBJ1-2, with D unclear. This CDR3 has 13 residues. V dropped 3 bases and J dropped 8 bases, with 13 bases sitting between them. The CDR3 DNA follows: TGTGCCAGCAGTTTGGAGGGAGTAGAAGGCTACACCTTC. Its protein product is CASSLEGVEGYTF.

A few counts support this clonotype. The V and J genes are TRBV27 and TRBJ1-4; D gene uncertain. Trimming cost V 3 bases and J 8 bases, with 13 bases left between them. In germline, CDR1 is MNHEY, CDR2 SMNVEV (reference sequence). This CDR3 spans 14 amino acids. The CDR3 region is CASSLVPRTEKLFF. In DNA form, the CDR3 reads TGTGCCAGCAGTTTGGTCCCAAGGACCGAAAAACTGTTTTTT.

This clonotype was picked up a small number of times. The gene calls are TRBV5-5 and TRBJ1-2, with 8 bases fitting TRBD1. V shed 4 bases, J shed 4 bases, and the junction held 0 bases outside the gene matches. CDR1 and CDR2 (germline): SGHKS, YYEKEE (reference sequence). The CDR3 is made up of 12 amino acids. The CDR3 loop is CASSGTGYGYTF. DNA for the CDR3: TGTGCCAGCAGCGGGACAGGCTATGGCTACACCTTC.

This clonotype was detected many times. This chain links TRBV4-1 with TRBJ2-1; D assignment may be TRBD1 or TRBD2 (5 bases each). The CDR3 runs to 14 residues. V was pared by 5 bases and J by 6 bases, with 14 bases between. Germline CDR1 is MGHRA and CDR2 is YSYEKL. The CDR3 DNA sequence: TGCGCCAGCAGCACCCGGGACCTCCTCAATGAGCAGTTCTTC. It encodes CASSTRDLLNEQFF.

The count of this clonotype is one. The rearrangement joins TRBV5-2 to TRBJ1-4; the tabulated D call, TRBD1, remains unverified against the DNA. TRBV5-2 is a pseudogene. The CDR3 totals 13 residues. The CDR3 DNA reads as TGTGCCTTGGGCCCGGGTTATAATGAAAAACTGTTTTTT. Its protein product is CALGPGYNEKLFF.

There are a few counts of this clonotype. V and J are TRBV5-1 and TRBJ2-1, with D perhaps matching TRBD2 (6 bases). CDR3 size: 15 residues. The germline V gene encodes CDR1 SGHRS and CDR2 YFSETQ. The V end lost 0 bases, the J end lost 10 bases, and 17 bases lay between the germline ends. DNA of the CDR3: TGCGCCAGCAGCTTGGCCCTAGCGCCGAACCGGGAGCAGTTCTTC. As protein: CASSLALAPNREQFF.

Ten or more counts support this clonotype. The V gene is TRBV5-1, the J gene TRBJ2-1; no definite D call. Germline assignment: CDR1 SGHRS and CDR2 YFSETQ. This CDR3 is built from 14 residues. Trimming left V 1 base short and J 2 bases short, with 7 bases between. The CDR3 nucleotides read TGCGCCAGCAGCTTGTTAGCCGCCTACAATGAGCAGTTCTTC. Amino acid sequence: CASSLLAAYNEQFF.

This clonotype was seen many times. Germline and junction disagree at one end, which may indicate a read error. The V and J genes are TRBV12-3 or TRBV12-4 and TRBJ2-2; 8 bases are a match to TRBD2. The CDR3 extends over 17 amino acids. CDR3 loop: CASSLVTSGRNTGELFF. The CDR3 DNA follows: TGTGCCAGCAGCTTAGTGACCAGCGGGAGGAACACCGGGGAGCTGTTTTTT.

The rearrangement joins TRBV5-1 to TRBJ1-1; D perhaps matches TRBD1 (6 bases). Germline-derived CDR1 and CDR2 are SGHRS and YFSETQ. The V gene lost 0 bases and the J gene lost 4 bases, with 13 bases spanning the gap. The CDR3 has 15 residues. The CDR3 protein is CASSLALGGGTEAFF. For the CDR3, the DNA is TGCGCCAGCAGCTTGGCTCTAGGAGGGGGCACTGAAGCTTTCTTT.

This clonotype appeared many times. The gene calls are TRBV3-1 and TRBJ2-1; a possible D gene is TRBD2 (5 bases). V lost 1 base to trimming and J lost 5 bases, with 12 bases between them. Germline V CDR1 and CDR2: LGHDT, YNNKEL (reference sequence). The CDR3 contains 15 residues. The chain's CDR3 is CASSQVSGLNNEQFF. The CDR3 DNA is TGTGCCAGCAGCCAAGTCTCCGGACTCAACAATGAGCAGTTCTTC.

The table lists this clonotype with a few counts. The CDR3 DNA reads as TGTGCCAGCAGCTCGAACCCGGGACTCAGGAACACTGAAGCTTTCTTT. This translates into CASSSNPGLRNTEAFF. The chain joins TRBV5-6 to TRBJ1-1; a possible D gene is TRBD1 (5 bases). CDR1 and CDR2 (germline): SGHDT, YYEEEE. There are 16 residues in the CDR3. V was shortened by 3 bases and J by 1 base, with 16 bases between the two germline ends.

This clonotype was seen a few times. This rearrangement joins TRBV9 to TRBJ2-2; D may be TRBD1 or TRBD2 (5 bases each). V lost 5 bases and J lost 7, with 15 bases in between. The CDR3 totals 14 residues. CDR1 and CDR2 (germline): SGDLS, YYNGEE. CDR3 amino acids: CASSEGPTVGELFF. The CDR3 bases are TGTGCCAGCAGTGAGGGACCCACTGTCGGGGAGCTGTTTTTT.

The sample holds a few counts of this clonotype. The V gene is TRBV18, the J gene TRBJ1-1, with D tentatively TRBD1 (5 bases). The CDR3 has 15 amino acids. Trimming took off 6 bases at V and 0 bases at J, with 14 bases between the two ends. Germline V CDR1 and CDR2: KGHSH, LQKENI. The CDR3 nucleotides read TGTGCCAGCTCGAATCTTGACAGCATGAACACTGAAGCTTTCTTT. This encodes CASSNLDSMNTEAFF.

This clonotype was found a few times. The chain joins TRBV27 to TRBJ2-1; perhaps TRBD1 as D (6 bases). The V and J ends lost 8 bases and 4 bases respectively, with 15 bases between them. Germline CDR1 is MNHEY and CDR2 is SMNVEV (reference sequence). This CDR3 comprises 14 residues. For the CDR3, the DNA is TGTGCCAGCGCGAGGACAGATAAATACAATGAGCAGTTCTTC. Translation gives CASARTDKYNEQFF.

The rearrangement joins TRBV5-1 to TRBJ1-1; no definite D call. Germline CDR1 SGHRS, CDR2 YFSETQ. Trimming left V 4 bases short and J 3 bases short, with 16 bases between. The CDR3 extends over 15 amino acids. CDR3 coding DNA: TGCGCCAGCAGCAGCAGGTTTGGTGGAGACACTGAAGCTTTCTTT. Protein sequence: CASSSRFGGDTEAFF.

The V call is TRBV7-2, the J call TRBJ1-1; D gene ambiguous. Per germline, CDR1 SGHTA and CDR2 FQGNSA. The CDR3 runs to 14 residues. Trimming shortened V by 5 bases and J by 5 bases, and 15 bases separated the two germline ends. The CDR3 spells CASSLNIDLTEAFF. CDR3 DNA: TGTGCCAGCAGCCTGAACATAGATTTAACTGAAGCTTTCTTT.

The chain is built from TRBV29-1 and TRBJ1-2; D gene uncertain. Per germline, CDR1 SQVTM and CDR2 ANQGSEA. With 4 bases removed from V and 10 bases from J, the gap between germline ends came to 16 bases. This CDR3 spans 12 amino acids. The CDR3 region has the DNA TGCAGCGTTGTGGAGGCCAAAAATCTCTACACCTTC. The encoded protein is CSVVEAKNLYTF.

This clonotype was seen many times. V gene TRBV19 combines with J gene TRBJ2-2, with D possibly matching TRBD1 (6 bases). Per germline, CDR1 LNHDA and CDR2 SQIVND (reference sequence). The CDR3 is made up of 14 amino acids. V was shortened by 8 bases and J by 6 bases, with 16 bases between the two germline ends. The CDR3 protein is CASQTRGLPGELFF. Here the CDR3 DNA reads TGTGCCAGTCAGACCAGGGGATTGCCCGGGGAGCTGTTTTTT.

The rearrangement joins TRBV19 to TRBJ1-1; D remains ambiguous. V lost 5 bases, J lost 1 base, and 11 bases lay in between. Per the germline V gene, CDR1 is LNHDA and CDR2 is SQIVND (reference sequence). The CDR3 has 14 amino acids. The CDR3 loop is CASSHQFWNTEAFF. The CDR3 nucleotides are TGTGCCAGTAGTCACCAATTCTGGAACACTGAAGCTTTCTTT.

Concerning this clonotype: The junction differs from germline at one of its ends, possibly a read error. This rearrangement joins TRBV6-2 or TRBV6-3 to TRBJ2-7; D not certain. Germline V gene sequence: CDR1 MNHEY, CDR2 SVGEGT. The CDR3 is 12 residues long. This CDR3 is CASSNPIYEQCF. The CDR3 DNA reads TGTGCCAGCAGTAACCCGATATACGAGCAGTGCTTC.

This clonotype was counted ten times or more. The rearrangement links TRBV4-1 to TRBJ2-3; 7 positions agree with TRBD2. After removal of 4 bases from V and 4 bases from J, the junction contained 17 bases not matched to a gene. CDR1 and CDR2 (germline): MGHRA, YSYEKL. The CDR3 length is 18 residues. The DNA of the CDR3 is TGCGCCAGCAGCCGGGAGGGGATCCGGGACGCCTTCCCAGATACGCAGTATTTT. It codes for CASSREGIRDAFPDTQYF.

The CDR3 here is CASSLRQYEDEQFF. CDR3 in DNA: TGTGCCAGCAGCCTGAGACAGTATGAAGATGAGCAGTTCTTC. This chain connects TRBV7-8 to TRBJ2-1; a possible D gene is TRBD1 (5 bases). This CDR3 is built from 14 residues. Germline V CDR1 and CDR2: SGHVS, FQNEAQ. The V and J ends lost 5 bases and 8 bases respectively, with 16 bases between them.

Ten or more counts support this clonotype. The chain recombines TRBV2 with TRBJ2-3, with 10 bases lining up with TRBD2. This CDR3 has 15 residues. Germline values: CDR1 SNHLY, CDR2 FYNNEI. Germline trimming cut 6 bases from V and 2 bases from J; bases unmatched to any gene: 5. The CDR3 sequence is CASRQREGYTDTQYF. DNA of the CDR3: TGTGCCAGCAGACAGCGGGAGGGATACACAGATACGCAGTATTTT.

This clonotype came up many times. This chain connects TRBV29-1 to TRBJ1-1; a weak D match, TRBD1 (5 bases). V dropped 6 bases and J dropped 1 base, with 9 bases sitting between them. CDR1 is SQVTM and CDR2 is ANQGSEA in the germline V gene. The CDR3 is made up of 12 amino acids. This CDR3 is CSVVRGNTEAFF. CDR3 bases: TGCAGCGTCGTTAGGGGGAACACTGAAGCTTTCTTT.

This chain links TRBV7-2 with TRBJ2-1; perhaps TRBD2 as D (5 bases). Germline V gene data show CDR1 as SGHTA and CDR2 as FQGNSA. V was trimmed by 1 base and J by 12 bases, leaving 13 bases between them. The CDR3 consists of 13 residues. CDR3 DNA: TGTGCCAGCAGCTTAGACCGGGGTATGGGGCAGTTCTTC. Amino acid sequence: CASSLDRGMGQFF.

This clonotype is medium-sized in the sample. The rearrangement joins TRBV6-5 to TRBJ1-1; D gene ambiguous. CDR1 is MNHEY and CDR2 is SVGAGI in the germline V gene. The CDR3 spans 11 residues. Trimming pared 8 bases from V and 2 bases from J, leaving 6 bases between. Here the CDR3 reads CASGFNTEAFF. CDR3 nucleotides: TGTGCCAGCGGGTTCAACACTGAAGCTTTCTTT.

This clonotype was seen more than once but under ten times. CDR3 region: CASSLPQDEQFF. The CDR3 DNA reads as TGCGCCAGCAGCTTGCCCCAGGATGAGCAGTTCTTC. The V gene is TRBV5-1, the J gene TRBJ2-1; D call uncertain. Trimming left V 1 base short and J 8 bases short, with 7 bases between. The CDR3 length is 12 residues. Germline V gives CDR1 SGHRS, CDR2 YFSETQ.

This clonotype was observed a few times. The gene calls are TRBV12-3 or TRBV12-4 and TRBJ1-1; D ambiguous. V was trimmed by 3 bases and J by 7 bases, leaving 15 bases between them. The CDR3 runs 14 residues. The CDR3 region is CASSFLIGGSEAFF. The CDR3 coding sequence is TGTGCCAGCAGTTTCCTCATTGGAGGGAGTGAAGCTTTCTTT.

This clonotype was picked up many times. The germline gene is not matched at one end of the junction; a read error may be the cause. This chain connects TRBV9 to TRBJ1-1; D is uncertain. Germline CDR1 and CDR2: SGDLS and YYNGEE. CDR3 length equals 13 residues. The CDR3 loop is CASSVVLNSEAFF. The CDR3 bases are TGTGCCAGCAGCGTAGTCTTAAACAGTGAAGCTTTCTTT.